The T cell receptor (beta chain) under discussion was sequenced for a study of cytomegalovirus exposure and HLA in healthy donors (dated by TCRdb to about 2017). For the wider study: A later analysis indicated that the 95 to 150 validation repertoires were generated on the platform also employed for the approximately 700 repertoires of the first cohort. The study aimed to test whether signatures of past pathogen exposure could be identified by cataloging public T cell receptors. A separate validation cohort of approximately 120 different subjects was used in addition to the approximately 670-subject first cohort. High-throughput TCR immunosequencing, statistical association of individual TCRs with disease status, and machine learning were combined to predict cytomegalovirus infection status.

Measured from the cysteine to the phenylalanine, the CDR3 is 11 residues long. Only the CDR3 part of the read is kept: 33 bases, read in frame from the first base. Taken from the germline V gene, the CDR1 and CDR2 loops are MNHNS and SASEGT. Relative to germline, V is 3 bases shorter and J is 7 bases shorter, with 4 bases between their ends. Separate from the roughly 700-subject first cohort, the validation cohort of 95 to 150 subjects was the group to which the donors belonged. In regard to this clone: What antigen it recognizes has not been identified. No base quality values were provided; no much bigger clone lies one nucleotide off.

The library was generated by the immunoSEQ multiplex PCR assay. Per the authors' processing: A statistical classification framework was built for diagnosing cytomegalovirus status from the catalog of TCR beta chain sequences. The table comes from immuneACCESS by way of TCRdb, which keeps in-frame sequences with V and J called. Part of the clones is missing from these tables; in studies checked, under half for an unresolved V gene and the rest for unknown reasons. D and trimming were read from the DNA, whereas the V and J calls and clone size are those reported in that table. In all, the sample holds about 140,000 clones, and around 86% of those were seen once. The top ten clonotypes cover roughly 10% of the sample. Beyond this particular receptor, the publication reports: It was suggested by the authors that the approach could potentially be generalized to other disease states and immunological phenotypes. In vitro tests confirmed that a few of the cytomegalovirus-associated TCR beta chains recognize cytomegalovirus antigens. While some public TCRs were present in many individuals, most TCR sequences turned up only very rarely across donors. The classifier was reported to diagnose cytomegalovirus status with high specificity and sensitivity in both the original and validation cohorts. A later analysis found that TCRs clustered in the first cohort also tended to co-occur in the roughly 120 validation repertoires, with more than 90% of cluster scores above 0. All 120 or so repertoires were used to score co-occurrence in the validation cohort in a later analysis, because that analysis had no HLA typing for the cohort. The study gave a list of about 150 TCR beta chains associated with cytomegalovirus.

The sequencing sample was made of PBMCs. Recombination connected TRBV6-1 to TRBJ2-1; the D gene lacks a confident call. The clonotype originates from a man younger than 35 in good health and CMV-seropositive. The CDR3 has the sequence CASSDRNEQFF. In nucleotide form, the sequence is TGTGCCAGCAGTGATCGGAATGAGCAGTTCTTC.